This TCR beta chain was recorded in a study of siplizumab effects on memory and regulatory T cells. Responder and stimulator cells in the mixed lymphocyte reaction were cultured together for roughly 6 days at 37°C. CFSE-labelled responders and Violet Dye-labelled stimulators, both PBMCs, were mixed 1:1. There are a few counts of this clone. Antigen: not known. Only in-frame clones appear in the TCRdb table, and some are missing; sequencing was by immunoSEQ multiplex PCR. The data show 15,000 or so clones, roughly 40% seen once. CDR1 is KGHSH, CDR2 LQKENI, per germline. V dropped 3 bases and J dropped 3 bases, with 12 bases sitting between them. The CDR3 is made up of 15 amino acids. Study observations and caveats: Poor capture below about 10^-5 frequency left most alloreactive clones unmapped to unstimulated subsets.

This clonotype originated in a human donor in good health; the cells came from an allogeneic mixed lymphocyte reaction. Some clones in this sample may be carry-over from other donors' samples. Input material: CFSE-low (dividing) CD4+ T cells sorted from an allogeneic mixed lymphocyte reaction. This chain links TRBV18 with TRBJ2-1; tentatively, D is TRBD1 or TRBD2 (6 bases each). CDR3 sequence: CASSPEGTNYNEQFF. The CDR3 region has the DNA TGTGCCAGCTCACCGGAGGGGACAAACTACAATGAGCAGTTCTTC.